This TCR beta chain was found in a study of T cells in tuberculosis. Turning to the study itself: T cells were selected with CD1B tetramers loaded with glucose monomycolate. IGRA-negative adolescents, IGRA-positive adolescents with latent tuberculosis and adults with active tuberculosis formed this South African cohort. The study's findings and limits: Smaller distances to GMM-specific TCRs suggested their expansion in active tuberculosis. Smaller alpha distances in active tuberculosis partly reflected shorter CDR3-alpha lengths.

The CDR3 totals 20 residues. The V gene's germline CDR1 is MNHEY and CDR2 SMNVEV (reference sequence). V trimming: 7 bases; J trimming: 2 bases; junction bases outside the gene matches: 24. Profiling relied on immunoSEQ multiplex PCR, and the TCRdb table lists in-frame clones only, not all of them. Counted here are 40,000 to 50,000 clones, approximately 95% occurring once; the ten biggest clones make up roughly 3.6%. Comments on this clone: Antigen unknown.

The chain employs TRBV27 and TRBJ1-1; 8 bases are shared with TRBD1. This clonotype was sampled from a donor aged 10 to 29 with latent tuberculosis or without tuberculosis infection. The material sequenced was PBMCs. CDR3 sequence reads: CASISVFRGPSSGVNTEAFF. The CDR3 bases are TGTGCCAGCATTTCGGTTTTCAGGGGGCCCTCCTCCGGCGTCAACACTGAAGCTTTCTTT.